The next 27 T cell receptor beta chains were all read from a single sample in a study of blood T cell repertoires in COVID-19. The protocol was immunoSEQ multiplex PCR, while the TCRdb copy is restricted to in-frame clones and leaves out a portion. The sample lists more than 85,000 clones, 90% to 95% occurring once. Sample: peripheral blood. All receptors come from a man in his 60s with acute or convalescent COVID-19.

The chain uses TRBV5-4 and TRBJ2-5, with D perhaps TRBD1 (6 bases). This CDR3 region has 15 residues. CDR1 SGHNT and CDR2 YYREEE come from the germline V gene (reference sequence). The V and J ends lost 4 bases and 2 bases respectively, with 15 bases between them. The CDR3 loop is CASSRGTTAQETQYF. CDR3 bases: TGTGCCAGCAGCCGAGGGACAACTGCACAAGAGACCCAGTACTTC.

The rearrangement joins TRBV7-8 to TRBJ1-3; D ambiguous. The CDR3 extends over 15 amino acids. Germline V lookup: CDR1 SGHVS, CDR2 FQNEAQ. V lost 5 bases, J lost 2 bases, and 13 bases lay in between. CDR3 sequence reads: CASSLHLAAGNTIYF. The CDR3, as DNA: TGTGCCAGCAGCCTGCACCTAGCGGCTGGAAACACCATATATTTT.

CDR3 residues: CASSTGQGGGQETQYF. CDR3 DNA sequence: TGTGCCAGTAGTACTGGACAGGGAGGGGGACAAGAGACCCAGTACTTC. The rearrangement joins TRBV19 to TRBJ2-5; a weak D match, TRBD1 (8 bases). Germline V gene data show CDR1 as LNHDA and CDR2 as SQIVND (reference sequence). Between the trimmed V and J ends, which lost 4 bases and 2 bases, there was a span of 17 bases. The CDR3 sequence is 16 residues long. Complete variable domain (other parts from reference TRBV19 and TRBJ2-5): DGGITQSPKYLFRKEGQNVTLSCEQNLNHDAMYWYRQDPGQGLRLIYYSQIVNDFQKGDIAEGYSVSREKKESFPLTVTSAQKNPTAFYLCASSTGQGGGQETQYFGPGTRLLVL.

The chain combines TRBV11-2 with TRBJ2-7; TRBD1 agrees at 7 bases. The CDR3 has 14 residues. CDR1 is SGHAT and CDR2 is FQNNGV in the germline V gene. The V and J ends lost 2 bases and 4 bases, in that order; junction bases with no gene match: 5. CDR3 in amino acids: CASSLTQGPYEQYF. The CDR3, as DNA: TGTGCCAGCAGCTTAACACAGGGGCCGTACGAGCAGTACTTC. Drawing the rest from reference TRBV11-2 and TRBJ2-7, the complete variable domain is EAGVAQSPRYKIIEKRQSVAFWCNPISGHATLYWYQQILGQGPKLLIQFQNNGVVDDSQLPKDRFSAERLKGVDSTLKIQPAKLEDSAVYLCASSLTQGPYEQYFGPGTRLTVT.

The chain recombines TRBV3-1 (or the pseudogene TRBV3-2) with TRBJ2-3; the D is unclear. With 0 bases removed from V and 5 bases from J, the gap between germline ends came to 6 bases. This CDR3 comprises 13 residues. Germline CDR1 LGHDT, CDR2 YNNKEL (reference sequence). The DNA of the CDR3 is TGTGCCAGCAGCCAAGATCGGGTAGATACGCAGTATTTT. Protein: CASSQDRVDTQYF.

Details on this clone: The junction does not match germline at one end; this may be a read error. Other DNA sequences in this sample translate to the same CDR3. The gene calls are TRBV11-2 and TRBJ2-3; 9 nucleotides match TRBD2. The CDR3 is made up of 16 amino acids. CDR1 is SGHAT, CDR2 FQNNGV, per germline. CDR3 residues: CASSLERLAGPDTQYF. CDR3 in DNA: TGTGCCAGCAGCCTAGAGAGGCTAGCGGGACCAGATACGCAGTATTTT.

This sequence joins TRBV4-2 and TRBJ2-2; D is perhaps TRBD1 (6 bases). The V end lost 3 bases, the J end lost 1 base, and 12 bases lay between the germline ends. Germline V gene lookup returns CDR1 LGHNA and CDR2 YNFKEQ. The CDR3 spans 16 residues. CDR3 sequence (DNA): TGTGCCAGCAGCCAGCACCCGACAGGGAACACCGGGGAGCTGTTTTTT. This translates into CASSQHPTGNTGELFF.

CDR3 nucleotides: TGTGCCACCAGTGATTTGTATAGCGCGGGGGACAATGAGCAGTTCTTC. It yields the protein CATSDLYSAGDNEQFF. The rearrangement uses TRBV24-1 and TRBJ2-1; TRBD2 matches at 7 bases. The trim removed 0 bases at V and 5 bases at J, leaving 6 bases unmatched. CDR3 length: 16 amino acids. The germline V gene has CDR1 KGHDR and CDR2 SFDVKD.

J is TRBJ1-1 and V is TRBV30, with D unclear. The CDR3 loop spans 12 amino acids. Germline V gene data show CDR1 as GTSNPN and CDR2 as SVGIG (reference sequence). V lost 5 bases and J lost 8, with 15 bases in between. The CDR3 nucleotides are TGTGCCTGGCCACGGTCGGGAGGAGAAGCTTTCTTT. Amino acid sequence: CAWPRSGGEAFF.

The rearrangement links TRBV10-3 to TRBJ1-2, with 7 bases that match TRBD1. This CDR3 spans 15 amino acids. V was pared by 4 bases and J by 2 bases, with 7 bases of the junction left unmatched. The germline V gene encodes CDR1 ENHRY and CDR2 SYGVKD. The CDR3 sequence: CAISAPGGQNYGYTF. The CDR3 DNA follows: TGTGCCATCAGTGCCCCCGGGGGACAGAACTATGGCTACACCTTC.

This chain uses TRBV6-5 with TRBJ1-1; 11 bases line up with TRBD1. CDR3 size: 15 residues. V shed 6 bases and J 1 base; nucleotides not matched to a gene: 4. The germline CDR1 and CDR2 sequences are MNHEY and SVGAGI. Written as DNA, the CDR3 is TGTGCCAGCAGCAGGGACAGGGGGAGGAACACTGAAGCTTTCTTT. It encodes CASSRDRGRNTEAFF.

The V call is TRBV7-9, the J call TRBJ1-4; a possible D gene is TRBD1 (6 bases). The germline CDR1 and CDR2 sequences are SEHNR and FQNEAQ (reference sequence). Trimming took 7 bases from V and 3 from J, leaving 12 bases between them. This CDR3 region has 14 residues. The CDR3 spells CASTWGPANEKLFF. In nucleotides, the CDR3 is TGTGCCAGCACATGGGGGCCAGCTAATGAAAAACTGTTTTTT.

This chain connects TRBV5-4 to TRBJ2-1, with 16 positions matching TRBD2. CDR1 is SGHNT, CDR2 YYREEE, per germline (reference sequence). This CDR3 comprises 18 residues. Germline trimming cut 3 bases from V and 0 bases from J; bases unmatched to any gene: 3. The CDR3 sequence is CASSSGTSGRGSYNEQFF. CDR3 DNA sequence: TGTGCCAGCAGCTCGGGGACTAGCGGGAGGGGCTCCTACAATGAGCAGTTCTTC.

The CDR3 loop is CASSLSQGVYSPLHF. The CDR3 nucleotides read TGCGCCAGCAGCTTGTCCCAGGGGGTCTATTCACCCCTCCACTTT. The chain employs TRBV5-1 and TRBJ1-6; TRBD1 agrees at 7 bases. Germline assignment: CDR1 SGHRS and CDR2 YFSETQ. There are 15 residues in the CDR3. Trimming removed 1 base from V and 8 bases from J; junction bases left unmatched: 6.

J is TRBJ2-4 and V is TRBV15; 12 bases align to TRBD2. The trim removed 0 bases at V and 7 bases at J, leaving 16 bases unmatched. Per the germline V gene, CDR1 is LNHNV and CDR2 is YYDKDF (reference sequence). The CDR3 has 20 residues. The DNA for the CDR3 is TGTGCCACCAGCAGAGATAATTACCGCGGGGCTAGCGGGAGGGCGAACATTCAGTACTTC. Translating gives CATSRDNYRGASGRANIQYF.

This clone showed up just once. CDR3 sequence (DNA): TGTGCCAGCAGCGTAGGGGCTACGGGGTATCGCACTGAAGCTTTCTTT. It is translated as CASSVGATGYRTEAFF. V usage is TRBV9 and J usage is TRBJ1-1, with D unresolved. Germline values: CDR1 SGDLS, CDR2 YYNGEE. The germline V and J ends were trimmed by 0 bases and 4 bases, with 16 bases remaining between them. The CDR3 covers 16 residues.

The sample holds a few counts of this clone. The chain uses TRBV28 and TRBJ2-7, with a weak D call TRBD1 (6 bases). The CDR3 sequence is 15 residues long. The germline V gene encodes CDR1 MDHEN and CDR2 SYDVKM. V was clipped by 5 bases and J by 1 base, with 15 bases between them. The CDR3 reads CASSPTGSQSYEQYF. The CDR3 DNA follows: TGTGCCAGCAGTCCGACAGGAAGTCAATCCTACGAGCAGTACTTC.

The chain employs TRBV3-1 (or the pseudogene TRBV3-2) and TRBJ2-7; D gene unclear. Germline-derived CDR1 and CDR2 are LGHDT and YNNKEL (reference sequence). Trimming removed 3 bases at V and 6 bases at J, with 12 bases between. This CDR3 comprises 13 residues. The chain's CDR3 is CASSQHELSEQYF. The CDR3 DNA reads TGTGCCAGCAGCCAGCATGAGTTGTCCGAGCAGTACTTC.

The chain is built from TRBV7-8 and TRBJ2-7; D is perhaps TRBD2 (6 bases). Germline CDR1 SGHVS, CDR2 FQNEAQ. V was cut by 0 bases and J by 3 bases, with 12 bases left in between. CDR3 size: 15 residues. The CDR3 sequence is CASSLALGLHYEQYF. As DNA, the CDR3 is TGTGCCAGCAGCTTAGCGCTGGGACTCCACTACGAGCAGTACTTC.

The rearrangement links TRBV13 to TRBJ1-1; D uncertain. The germline gives CDR1 PRHDT, CDR2 FYEKMQ (reference sequence). Trimming removed 7 bases at V and 4 bases at J, with 4 bases between. CDR3 length: 10 residues. The CDR3 spells CASTGTEAFF. The CDR3 DNA follows: TGTGCCAGCACGGGCACTGAAGCTTTCTTT.

This rearrangement joins TRBV9 to TRBJ2-2, with D maybe TRBD2 (6 bases). The V gene's germline CDR1 is SGDLS and CDR2 YYNGEE. The germline V and J ends were trimmed by 0 bases and 1 base, with 10 bases remaining between them. CDR3 size: 16 residues. The CDR3 sequence is CASSVGGRLNTGELFF. The CDR3 DNA is TGTGCCAGCAGCGTAGGAGGGAGGTTGAACACCGGGGAGCTGTTTTTT.

The chain joins TRBV19 to TRBJ2-2; D remains unclear. The V end was cut by 5 bases, the J end by 2 bases, with 12 bases between. Germline assignment: CDR1 LNHDA and CDR2 SQIVND (reference sequence). The CDR3 spans 15 residues. The CDR3 reads CASSPGRGNTGELFF. For the CDR3, the DNA is TGTGCCAGTAGTCCCGGTCGAGGCAACACCGGGGAGCTGTTTTTT.

This chain links TRBV5-8 with TRBJ1-2; D gene unclear. V shed 2 bases and J shed 4 bases, with 15 bases lying between them. Per the germline V gene, CDR1 is SGHTS and CDR2 is YDEGEE. CDR3 length equals 15 residues. The CDR3 DNA follows: TGTGCCAGCAGCTTAGACTCCGGATTGGCCTATGGCTACACCTTC. Translating gives CASSLDSGLAYGYTF.

This chain links TRBV7-8 with TRBJ2-7; no reliable D call. Germline V gene lookup returns CDR1 SGHVS and CDR2 FQNEAQ. With 2 bases removed from V and 2 bases from J, the gap between germline ends came to 10 bases. CDR3 length equals 14 residues. The CDR3 region is CASSLMAAAYEQYF. In DNA form, the CDR3 reads TGTGCCAGCAGCTTAATGGCGGCCGCCTACGAGCAGTACTTC.

This rearrangement joins TRBV27 to TRBJ2-7; D gene uncertain. The germline V and J ends were trimmed by 6 bases and 5 bases, with 8 bases remaining between them. CDR3 size: 11 residues. The germline gives CDR1 MNHEY, CDR2 SMNVEV (reference sequence). Here the CDR3 reads CASRQANEQYF. As DNA, the CDR3 is TGTGCCAGCAGGCAAGCAAACGAGCAGTACTTC.

The genes are TRBV7-9 and TRBJ2-1; 9 nucleotides match TRBD2. Trimming at V came to 9 bases and at J to 7 bases, leaving 10 bases not matched to a gene. Per germline, CDR1 SEHNR and CDR2 FQNEAQ (reference sequence). The CDR3 has 14 amino acids. This CDR3 is CASNWGLAGNEQFF. CDR3 nucleotide sequence: TGTGCCAGTAACTGGGGCCTAGCGGGGAATGAGCAGTTCTTC.

The rearrangement links TRBV29-1 to TRBJ2-3; 7 bases match TRBD1. The CDR3 is made up of 13 amino acids. In germline, CDR1 is SQVTM, CDR2 ANQGSEA. J gave up 0 bases and V 7 bases, and 4 bases lay outside the gene matches. CDR3 sequence (DNA): TGCAGCGGAGGGGACAGCAGCACAGATACGCAGTATTTT. It encodes CSGGDSSTDTQYF.